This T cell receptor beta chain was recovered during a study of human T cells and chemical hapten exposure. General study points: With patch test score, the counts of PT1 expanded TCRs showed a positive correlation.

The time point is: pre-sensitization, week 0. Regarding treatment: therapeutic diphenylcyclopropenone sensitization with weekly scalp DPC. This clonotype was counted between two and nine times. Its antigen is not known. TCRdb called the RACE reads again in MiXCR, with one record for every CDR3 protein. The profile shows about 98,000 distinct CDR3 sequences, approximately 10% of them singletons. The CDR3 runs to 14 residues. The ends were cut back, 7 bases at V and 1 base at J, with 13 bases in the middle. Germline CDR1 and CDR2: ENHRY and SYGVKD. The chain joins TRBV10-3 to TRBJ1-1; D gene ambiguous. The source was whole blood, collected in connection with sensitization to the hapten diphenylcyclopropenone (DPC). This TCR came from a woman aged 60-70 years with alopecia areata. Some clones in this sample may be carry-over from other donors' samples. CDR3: CAINPGLGNTEAFF. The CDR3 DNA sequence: TGTGCCATCAATCCGGGCCTGGGGAACACTGAAGCTTTCTTT.